What follows are 16 T cell receptor beta chains derived from one specimen sequenced in a study of blood T cell repertoires in COVID-19. Data came from immunoSEQ multiplex PCR; TCRdb stores just in-frame clones and leaves some out. The repertoire includes 95,000 to 150,000 clones, around four fifths of them detected once, and around 15% sits in the top ten. Sequencing used peripheral blood. The receptors stem from a man aged 55 to 70 with active or convalescent COVID-19.

J is TRBJ2-2 and V is TRBV4-3; possibly TRBD2 for D (5 bases). CDR3 length equals 15 residues. V dropped 6 bases and J dropped 4 bases, with 15 bases sitting between them. Germline V gene data show CDR1 as LGHNA and CDR2 as YSLEER. Written as DNA, the CDR3 is TGCGCCAGCAGGCCGGGATTAGGTGCCACCGGGGAGCTGTTTTTT. It is translated as CASRPGLGATGELFF.

The chain is built from TRBV5-1 and TRBJ2-7; 14 bases align to TRBD2. The CDR3 is made up of 19 amino acids. CDR1 is SGHRS, CDR2 YFSETQ, per germline. V lost 0 bases, J lost 3 bases, and 11 bases stayed unmatched. The CDR3 DNA reads as TGCGCCAGCAGCTTGGGAGGACTAGCGGGAGGCCTACCCGACTACGAGCAGTACTTC. This encodes CASSLGGLAGGLPDYEQYF.

The CDR3 DNA reads as TGTGCCAGCAGCCCGACAGGGTCCGCGGGAGATACGCAGTATTTT. It codes for CASSPTGSAGDTQYF. The chain recombines TRBV7-9 with TRBJ2-3; 7 bases are shared with TRBD1. V lost 5 bases to trimming and J lost 5 bases; unmatched junction nucleotides: 10. The CDR3 runs to 15 residues. Per germline, CDR1 SEHNR and CDR2 FQNEAQ (reference sequence).

J is TRBJ1-2 and V is TRBV5-8; TRBD1 might be the D (6 bases). The length of the CDR3 is 13 residues. The germline CDR1 and CDR2 sequences are SGHTS and YDEGEE. The V end lost 4 bases, the J end lost 3 bases, and 10 bases lay between the germline ends. The CDR3 spells CASSRDTHYGYTF. CDR3 sequence (DNA): TGTGCCAGCAGCCGGGACACTCACTATGGCTACACCTTC.

The chain uses TRBV3-1 (or the pseudogene TRBV3-2) and TRBJ2-7; D is possibly TRBD1 (5 bases). The CDR3 extends over 13 amino acids. Trimming pared 1 base from V and 2 bases from J, leaving 6 bases between. CDR1 and CDR2 from the germline V gene are LGHDT and YNNKEL (reference sequence). CDR3 nucleotide sequence: TGTGCCAGCAGCCAAGGACAGACCTACGAGCAGTACTTC. Translating gives CASSQGQTYEQYF.

The rearrangement uses TRBV4-1 and TRBJ1-6; 9 nucleotides line up with TRBD1. Germline assignment: CDR1 MGHRA and CDR2 YSYEKL. V was pared by 4 bases and J by 7 bases, with 8 bases of the junction left unmatched. This CDR3 is built from 16 residues. The chain's CDR3 is CASSLQQGADNSPLHF. CDR3 in DNA: TGCGCCAGCAGCCTTCAACAGGGGGCCGACAATTCACCCCTCCACTTT.

The J gene is TRBJ1-5, the V gene TRBV4-1; 9 positions match TRBD1. This CDR3 is built from 16 residues. The trim removed 3 bases at V and 2 bases at J, leaving 5 bases unmatched. The germline CDR1 and CDR2 sequences are MGHRA and YSYEKL. The CDR3 sequence: CASSQGRTGGNQPQHF. In DNA form, the CDR3 reads TGCGCCAGCAGCCAGGGCCGGACAGGGGGCAATCAGCCCCAGCATTTT.

The CDR3 spells CASSISSGTGASYEQYF. In DNA form, the CDR3 reads TGTGCCAGTAGTATTTCAAGTGGGACAGGGGCCTCCTACGAGCAGTACTTC. The chain combines TRBV19 with TRBJ2-7; 10 bases match TRBD1. Germline CDR1 LNHDA, CDR2 SQIVND (reference sequence). J was trimmed by 0 bases and V by 3 bases; bases with no gene match: 8. The CDR3 totals 17 residues.

This clone occurred once. The rearrangement links TRBV28 to TRBJ1-1, with a weak D call TRBD1 (6 bases). This CDR3 spans 12 amino acids. Germline CDR1 is MDHEN and CDR2 is SYDVKM. The germline V and J ends were trimmed by 6 bases and 5 bases, with 10 bases remaining between them. The CDR3 DNA is TGTGCCAGCAGGATACAGGGTACTGAAGCTTTCTTT. Amino acids: CASRIQGTEAFF. Combining the CDR3 with reference TRBV28 and TRBJ1-1 gives the whole variable domain DVKVTQSSRYLVKRTGEKVFLECVQDMDHENMFWYRQDPGLGLRLIYFSYDVKMKEKGDIPEGYSVSREKKERFSLILESASTNQTSMYLCASRIQGTEAFFGQGTRLTVV.

This clone was detected only a few times. The chain couples TRBV20-1 to TRBJ2-1, with D perhaps matching TRBD2 (6 bases). The CDR3 is 15 amino acids. The ends were cut back, 4 bases at V and 3 bases at J, with 16 bases in the middle. The germline V gene has CDR1 DFQATT and CDR2 SNEGSKA (reference sequence). CDR3 bases: TGCAGTGCTATTGAGGCGGGAACGGTCTACAATGAGCAGTTCTTC. Its protein is CSAIEAGTVYNEQFF.

In DNA form, the CDR3 reads TGTGCCAGCAGCTATAAGGGGGGGGACGACACTGAAGCTTTCTTT. Residues: CASSYKGGDDTEAFF. The rearrangement uses TRBV7-2 and TRBJ1-1; a weak D match, TRBD1 (6 bases). Trimming shortened V by 4 bases and J by 3 bases, and 15 bases separated the two germline ends. CDR3 length: 15 amino acids. Germline V gives CDR1 SGHTA, CDR2 FQGNSA.

This sequence joins TRBV30 and TRBJ2-5; 7 bases line up with TRBD2. The V gene's germline CDR1 is GTSNPN and CDR2 SVGIG (reference sequence). V dropped 2 bases and J dropped 7; count of bases not matched to a gene: 10. The length of the CDR3 is 14 residues. CDR3 sequence reads: CAWSPRREIGTQYF. The CDR3 nucleotides read TGTGCCTGGAGTCCTAGGCGGGAGATTGGGACCCAGTACTTC.

The rearrangement uses TRBV6-5 and TRBJ1-4; D call uncertain. CDR3 length: 14 amino acids. Trimming removed 6 bases at V and 8 bases at J, with 16 bases between. CDR1 MNHEY and CDR2 SVGAGI come from the germline V gene. CDR3 in DNA: TGTGCCAGCAGCGCCGGGGATGGTGAAGAAAAACTGTTTTTT. This gives the protein CASSAGDGEEKLFF.

The rearrangement joins TRBV24-1 to TRBJ1-2; D remains unclear. The V and J ends lost 2 bases and 4 bases respectively, with 4 bases between them. CDR3 length equals 12 residues. Germline V CDR1 and CDR2: KGHDR, SFDVKD. DNA for the CDR3: TGTGCCACCAGTGATTACAGCTATGGCTACACCTTC. Protein product: CATSDYSYGYTF.

V usage is TRBV19 and J usage is TRBJ1-1; D is ambiguous. This CDR3 spans 13 amino acids. V gave up 3 bases and J gave up 7 bases, with 12 bases separating them. The germline gives CDR1 LNHDA, CDR2 SQIVND (reference sequence). Here the CDR3 reads CASSIRRGIEAFF. CDR3 DNA: TGTGCCAGTAGTATTCGGAGAGGGATTGAAGCTTTCTTT.

The CDR3 region has the DNA TGTGCCTCGCTACCGGGACACCTTGCAACTAATGAAAAACTGTTTTTT. It is translated as CASLPGHLATNEKLFF. This chain links TRBV24-1 with TRBJ1-4; D possibly corresponds to TRBD1 (6 bases). CDR1 and CDR2 (germline): KGHDR, SFDVKD. This CDR3 has 16 residues. V lost 12 bases to trimming and J lost 0 bases, with 19 bases between them.